This T cell receptor beta chain originates from a study of OX40 agonist ivuxolimab in advanced cancers. V was trimmed by 6 bases and J by 1 base, leaving 12 bases between them. The CDR3 totals 14 residues. Germline lookup yields CDR1 LNHDA and CDR2 SQIVND (reference sequence). Profiled with immunoSEQ multiplex PCR; TCRdb holds only in-frame clones, not every one. The data contain 20,000 to 25,000 clones, more than 75% of them singletons. The specimen was CD4+ or CD8+ T cells sorted from blood, collected in a trial of the OX40 agonist ivuxolimab. This chain links TRBV19 with TRBJ1-1, with unresolved D. The source is an adult with an advanced solid tumor such as melanoma, head and neck, liver or kidney cancer. CDR3: CASSPGAGNTEAFF. CDR3 DNA: TGTGCCAGTAGCCCTGGAGCCGGGAACACTGAAGCTTTCTTT.